This is a list of T cell receptor beta chains from one sample in a study of GPR56 and killer-like receptors on CD4 memory cells. After re-calling the reads, TCRdb lists one entry per CDR3 protein, DNA absent. Its table records approximately 2,900 distinct CDR3 sequences. What was sequenced was memory CD4+ T cells from blood. The receptors shown here come from a human donor in good health. Both conserved end residues are part of each CDR3. Each record gives: CDR3 length, J gene, clone size, V gene, CDR3 protein. Expanded clones are given a class, and other clones once, few, many or no size at all.

15	TRBJ2-5	medium-sized	TRBV24-1	CATSDARAGGETQYF
16	TRBJ1-4	NA	TRBV5-4	CASSLNPGASNEKLFF
17	TRBJ2-5	NA	TRBV6-6	CASSYSAGAWYQETQYF
16	TRBJ2-1	medium-sized	TRBV5-4	CASSLGGAMGLNEQFF
14	TRBJ2-3	medium-sized	TRBV18	CASSPTGAKDTQYF
14	TRBJ2-3	NA	TRBV20-1	CSAEPEQGVDTQYF
15	TRBJ2-7	NA	TRBV5-5	CASSLDWAGGYEQYF
13	TRBJ2-7	NA	TRBV19	CASSLGQNNEQYF
14	TRBJ1-1	medium-sized	TRBV18	CASSPFGVNTEAFF
18	TRBJ2-2	NA	TRBV11-2	CASSLRLAGGRATGELFF
13	TRBJ1-1	NA	TRBV2	CASSVQGNTEAFF
16	TRBJ1-2	NA	TRBV12-3/TRBV12-4	CASSRAGTGDADGYTF
15	TRBJ2-1	medium-sized	TRBV10-3	CAIRGSGGAQSEQFF
13	TRBJ2-3	NA	TRBV2	CASSSGGHATQYF
17	TRBJ1-5	large	TRBV6-2/TRBV6-3	CASQPGFRRIGNQPQHF
17	TRBJ1-1	NA	TRBV20-1	CSAPGTGGAWVGTEAFF
17	TRBJ1-1	medium-sized	TRBV6-5	CASSYSGRSYGNTEAFF
13	TRBJ1-1	NA	TRBV20-1	CSASRGGSTEAFF
15	TRBJ1-2	medium-sized	TRBV30	CAWTKNAGTVYGYTF
13	TRBJ1-4	NA	TRBV29-1	CSVEGTTNEKLFF
13	TRBJ2-7	medium-sized	TRBV7-2	CASSLAGGYEQYF